This T cell receptor (beta chain) was recorded in a study of blood T cell repertoires in COVID-19. Study in general: The United States, Italy and Spain supplied acute and convalescent COVID-19 samples. The analysed material was cDNA or gDNA that came from T cells, B-cell-depleted T cells, or PBMCs.

Some clones are missing from TCRdb's copy, which holds only in-frame ones; the method was immunoSEQ multiplex PCR. The table has about 170,000 clones, 85% to 90% seen once. Enrolment of Seattle patients took place during active infection, and they were followed longitudinally. This TCR derives from a man in his sixties with COVID-19, enrolled during active disease. The source material was peripheral blood.

CDR3 in DNA: TGTGCCAGCAGCTTCGACGACAGGGGTTGGACTGAAGCTTTCTTT. It is translated as CASSFDDRGWTEAFF. The chain uses TRBV5-6 and TRBJ1-1; 8 bases fit TRBD1. Trimming removed 2 bases from V and 5 bases from J; junction bases left unmatched: 8. Germline-derived CDR1 and CDR2 are SGHDT and YYEEEE. The CDR3 totals 15 residues.